What follows are 26 T cell receptor beta chains derived from one specimen sequenced in a study of cytomegalovirus exposure and HLA in healthy donors (dated by TCRdb to about 2017). Library method: the immunoSEQ multiplex PCR assay. A mixture of 60 forward primers for TCR Vbeta segments and 13 reverse primers for TCR Jbeta segments was used in the multiplex PCR. In its TCRdb copy, this immuneACCESS table keeps in-frame sequences only and misses some clones. Where compared with another copy, unresolved V genes explain less than half of these, and the others have no known cause. The sample has over 150,000 clones on record. The biggest ten clones account for about 0.74% of the sample. Sequenced: PBMCs. The receptors here all came from a boy aged 5-17 years in good health and CMV-seronegative.

The gene calls are TRBV10-3 and TRBJ2-5; 7 bases are shared with TRBD1. The germline gives CDR1 ENHRY, CDR2 SYGVKD. V dropped 5 bases and J dropped 0; count of bases not matched to a gene: 9. The CDR3 has 16 amino acids. The CDR3 protein is CAISRGGQKYQETQYF. The CDR3 bases are TGTGCCATCAGTAGAGGGGGCCAGAAGTACCAAGAGACCCAGTACTTC.

The chain employs TRBV5-4 and TRBJ1-2; the match to TRBD1 covers 9 bases. The V segment lost 2 bases and the J segment 7 bases; nucleotides outside the gene matches: 6. Germline CDR1 is SGHNT and CDR2 is YYREEE (reference sequence). This CDR3 region has 14 residues. In DNA form, the CDR3 reads TGTGCCAGCAGCTTAGGGGGACAGGGATCTGGCTACACCTTC. It is translated as CASSLGGQGSGYTF. Combining the CDR3 with reference TRBV5-4 and TRBJ1-2 gives the whole variable domain ETGVTQSPTHLIKTRGQQVTLRCSSQSGHNTVSWYQQALGQGPQFIFQYYREEENGRGNFPPRFSGLQFPNYSSELNVNALELDDSALYLCASSLGGQGSGYTFGSGTRLTVV.

The V and J genes are TRBV4-1 and TRBJ1-6, with 7 bases aligning to TRBD1. The CDR3 runs to 15 residues. V was clipped by 0 bases and J by 7 bases; unmatched bases: 3. CDR1 and CDR2 (germline): MGHRA, YSYEKL. CDR3 sequence (DNA): TGCGCCAGCAGCCAAGAAGGCAGGGGGAATTCACCCCTCCACTTT. It specifies CASSQEGRGNSPLHF.

The V call is TRBV27, the J call TRBJ2-1, with a tentative D call TRBD2 (6 bases). Looked up from germline, CDR1 is MNHEY and CDR2 is SMNVEV (reference sequence). V was trimmed by 7 bases and J by 16 bases, leaving 20 bases between them. The CDR3 is 12 residues long. CDR3 residues: CASKSGGLFEFF. The DNA for the CDR3 is TGTGCCAGCAAAAGTGGGGGGTTGTTCGAATTCTTC.

V is TRBV6-6 and J is TRBJ2-2, with D unclear. Per germline, CDR1 MNHNY and CDR2 SVGAGI (reference sequence). The ends were cut back, 6 bases at V and 2 bases at J, with 10 bases in the middle. The CDR3 totals 14 residues. The CDR3 region is CASSLYQNTGELFF. The CDR3 DNA follows: TGTGCCAGCAGCCTCTATCAAAACACCGGGGAGCTGTTTTTT.

V is TRBV5-1 and J is TRBJ2-7, with TRBD1 matching 7 bases. The ends lost 2 bases at V and 0 bases at J; junction bases unmatched: 5. Germline CDR1 and CDR2: SGHRS and YFSETQ. The CDR3 totals 15 residues. The CDR3 DNA reads as TGCGCCAGCAGCTTCTCGACAGGGAGCTCCTACGAGCAGTACTTC. Its protein is CASSFSTGSSYEQYF.

The rearrangement links TRBV9 to TRBJ1-1; no firm D call. V gave up 0 bases and J gave up 2 bases, with 14 bases separating them. The germline CDR1 and CDR2 sequences are SGDLS and YYNGEE. This CDR3 spans 16 amino acids. The CDR3 protein is CASSVGVRTINTEAFF. The CDR3 DNA sequence: TGTGCCAGCAGCGTAGGTGTCAGAACGATAAACACTGAAGCTTTCTTT.

This rearrangement joins TRBV7-3 to TRBJ1-2, with D unclear. Trimming stripped 5 bases from V and 4 bases from J, with 11 bases between. This CDR3 is built from 13 residues. Germline lookup yields CDR1 SGHTA and CDR2 FQGTGA. CDR3 sequence reads: CASSLSSGYGYTF. In nucleotides, the CDR3 is TGTGCCAGCAGCCTCAGCTCAGGCTATGGCTACACCTTC.

This chain joins TRBV5-6 and TRBJ1-2, with D tentatively TRBD1 (6 bases). Germline values: CDR1 SGHDT, CDR2 YYEEEE. There are 14 residues in the CDR3. Deletions cut 0 bases from V and 3 bases from J, with 9 bases between. CDR3 in DNA: TGTGCCAGCAGCTTGGGCAGGGGTTACTATGGCTACACCTTC. Translating gives CASSLGRGYYGYTF.

V is TRBV9 and J is TRBJ2-1; D is uncertain. The length of the CDR3 is 17 residues. Germline-derived CDR1 and CDR2 are SGDLS and YYNGEE. The germline V and J ends were trimmed by 0 bases and 1 base, with 14 bases remaining between them. This chain's CDR3 is CASSVVASSFSYNEQFF. CDR3 nucleotides: TGTGCCAGCAGCGTAGTGGCAAGTAGCTTTTCCTACAATGAGCAGTTCTTC.

V gene TRBV6-1 combines with J gene TRBJ2-3, with no clear D. Germline V lookup: CDR1 MNHNS, CDR2 SASEGT. The V end lost 11 bases, the J end lost 2 bases, and 11 bases lay between the germline ends. This CDR3 spans 12 amino acids. The DNA of the CDR3 is TGTGCCTCCAGGCAGGACACAGATACGCAGTATTTT. It yields the protein CASRQDTDTQYF.

The rearrangement links TRBV7-8 to TRBJ2-7; D gene uncertain. Trimming took 5 bases from V and 3 from J, leaving 8 bases between them. Germline CDR1 reads SGHVS; CDR2 reads FQNEAQ. The CDR3 has 12 amino acids. CDR3 DNA: TGTGCCAGCAGCCCTGACAACTACGAGCAGTACTTC. This gives the protein CASSPDNYEQYF. The full variable domain, in which reference TRBV7-8 and TRBJ2-7 provide the parts outside the CDR3, is GAGVSQSPRYKVAKRGQDVALRCDPISGHVSLFWYQQALGQGPEFLTYFQNEAQLDKSGLPSDRFFAERPEGSVSTLKIQRTQQEDSAVYLCASSPDNYEQYFGPGTRLTVT.

The V and J genes are TRBV27 and TRBJ1-4; no clear D gene. CDR3 length: 17 residues. Germline assignment: CDR1 MNHEY and CDR2 SMNVEV (reference sequence). Deletions cut 0 bases from V and 2 bases from J, with 13 bases between. This chain's CDR3 is CASSLSAGVGTNEKLFF. The CDR3 nucleotides read TGTGCCAGCAGTTTATCGGCGGGCGTCGGCACTAATGAAAAACTGTTTTTT.

DNA for the CDR3: TGTGCCAGCAGGCCATTAGCGGGGGTAACTACAGATACGCAGTATTTT. This encodes CASRPLAGVTTDTQYF. The gene calls are TRBV7-9 and TRBJ2-3, with 9 bases identical to TRBD2. CDR3 length: 16 residues. The J segment lost 3 bases and the V segment lost 6 bases, leaving 10 bases of the junction unmatched. Germline-derived CDR1 and CDR2 are SEHNR and FQNEAQ (reference sequence).

The chain recombines TRBV5-5 with TRBJ2-4, with 8 bases matching TRBD1. Per the germline V gene, CDR1 is SGHKS and CDR2 is YYEKEE (reference sequence). Trimming cost V 0 bases and J 8 bases; bases outside gene matches: 7. There are 15 residues in the CDR3. The CDR3 is CASSLVPGGSDIQYF. The CDR3 nucleotides are TGTGCCAGCAGCTTGGTGCCAGGGGGCTCGGACATTCAGTACTTC.

This rearrangement joins TRBV9 to TRBJ1-1; no firm D call. The CDR3 consists of 15 residues. The V and J ends lost 0 bases and 1 base respectively, with 10 bases between them. The germline V gene has CDR1 SGDLS and CDR2 YYNGEE. The CDR3 bases are TGTGCCAGCAGCGTAGATGGCATTCAGAACACTGAAGCTTTCTTT. Translated: CASSVDGIQNTEAFF. Using reference TRBV9 and TRBJ1-1 for the parts outside the CDR3, the full variable domain is DSGVTQTPKHLITATGQRVTLRCSPRSGDLSVYWYQQSLDQGLQFLIQYYNGEERAKGNILERFSAQQFPDLHSELNLSSLELGDSALYFCASSVDGIQNTEAFFGQGTRLTVV.

The rearrangement joins TRBV18 to TRBJ2-7, with D possibly TRBD2 on 5 matching bases. This CDR3 comprises 12 residues. CDR1 is KGHSH, CDR2 LQKENI, per germline. V lost 3 bases, J lost 6 bases, and 9 bases lay in between. CDR3 in DNA: TGTGCCAGCTCACCTGGAGGTACCGAGCAGTACTTC. As protein: CASSPGGTEQYF.

This chain uses TRBV6-4 with TRBJ2-5; a weak D match, TRBD2 (7 bases). CDR1 and CDR2 (germline): MRHNA, SNTAGT. This CDR3 region has 14 residues. The V end lost 4 bases, the J end lost 3 bases, and 12 bases lay between the germline ends. This CDR3 is CASSAQGGEETQYF. The CDR3, as DNA: TGTGCCAGCAGTGCCCAAGGGGGGGAAGAGACCCAGTACTTC.

The V gene is TRBV4-2, the J gene TRBJ1-3, with 8 bases that match TRBD1. Trimming cost V 2 bases and J 3 bases; bases outside gene matches: 9. CDR3 size: 17 residues. The germline CDR1 and CDR2 sequences are LGHNA and YNFKEQ. DNA for the CDR3: TGTGCCAGCAGCCAAAACCCAATACAGGGGGTTGGAAACACCATATATTTT. Translated, it gives CASSQNPIQGVGNTIYF.

The chain has TRBV13 and TRBJ1-2; the D gene is possibly TRBD1 (5 bases). Trimming left V 4 bases short and J 4 bases short, with 19 bases between. Germline CDR1 PRHDT, CDR2 FYEKMQ (reference sequence). This CDR3 spans 16 amino acids. CDR3 nucleotides: TGTGCCAGCAGCTCCATATCGGGGGAAGGAGGCTATGGCTACACCTTC. This translates into CASSSISGEGGYGYTF.

The J gene is TRBJ1-2, the V gene TRBV7-9; D is perhaps TRBD1 (5 bases). The CDR3 runs 15 residues. Germline V gene sequence: CDR1 SEHNR, CDR2 FQNEAQ (reference sequence). V was clipped by 5 bases and J by 4 bases, with 17 bases between them. The CDR3 sequence is CASSLDRDRIYGYTF. In DNA, the CDR3 is TGTGCCAGCAGCCTAGACAGAGACCGTATCTATGGCTACACCTTC.

A remark on this clone: Additional DNA sequences in this sample encode the identical CDR3. This chain joins TRBV27 and TRBJ1-2, with unresolved D. The V gene's germline CDR1 is MNHEY and CDR2 SMNVEV (reference sequence). CDR3 length: 13 residues. V lost 3 bases and J 1 base, leaving 6 bases between the germline ends. CDR3 in DNA: TGTGCCAGCAGTTTCCGGGGTAACTATGGCTACACCTTC. Translated, it gives CASSFRGNYGYTF.

The chain joins TRBV7-2 to TRBJ2-1, with 8 bases fitting TRBD1. V lost 5 bases, J lost 0 bases, and 6 bases stayed unmatched. The V gene's germline CDR1 is SGHTA and CDR2 FQGNSA. The CDR3 covers 16 residues. CDR3 region: CASSTWTGNSYNEQFF. The CDR3 bases are TGTGCCAGCAGCACTTGGACAGGGAACTCCTACAATGAGCAGTTCTTC.

The V and J genes are TRBV9 and TRBJ2-1; 14 bases agree with TRBD2. Germline trimming cut 0 bases from V and 4 bases from J; bases unmatched to any gene: 0. This CDR3 region has 16 residues. CDR1 is SGDLS and CDR2 is YYNGEE in the germline V gene. The CDR3 protein is CASSVGLAGGYNEQFF. CDR3 nucleotides: TGTGCCAGCAGCGTAGGACTAGCGGGGGGGTACAATGAGCAGTTCTTC.

This chain connects TRBV5-4 to TRBJ2-3, with TRBD2 identical over 8 bases. The CDR3 totals 20 residues. V was clipped by 1 base and J by 3 bases; unmatched bases: 19. Germline CDR1 is SGHNT and CDR2 is YYREEE (reference sequence). In DNA, the CDR3 is TGTGCCAGCAGCTTGAGGAGGTCCTCCTCGAGCGGGGGAGGGACAGATACGCAGTATTTT. It yields the protein CASSLRRSSSSGGGTDTQYF.

The chain couples TRBV2 to TRBJ1-1; D remains ambiguous. The CDR3 spans 14 residues. Trimming stripped 4 bases from V and 4 bases from J, with 13 bases between. CDR1 is SNHLY, CDR2 FYNNEI, per germline. CDR3 DNA: TGTGCCAGCAGTGTTGAGCTCCGAGGCACTGAAGCTTTCTTT. Translating gives CASSVELRGTEAFF. The full variable domain, with the rest looked up from reference TRBV2 and TRBJ1-1, is EPEVTQTPSHQVTQMGQEVILRCVPISNHLYFYWYRQILGQKVEFLVSFYNNEISEKSEIFDDQFSVERPDGSNFTLKIRSTKLEDSAMYFCASSVELRGTEAFFGQGTRLTVV.